Following are 9 T cell receptor beta chains from one sample sequenced in a study of PD-1 blockade in classical Hodgkin lymphoma. The protocol was immunoSEQ multiplex PCR, while the TCRdb copy is restricted to in-frame clones and leaves out a portion. The table shows about 4,000 clones, with 72% occurring only once. Time point defined: cycle 4 day 1 (C4D1), after less than 7 weeks of nivolumab. Exposure to brentuximab vedotin varied, and each patient had relapsed following autologous stem cell transplantation. Applied to thawed PBMCs, magnetic negative selection was the method used to isolate CD8+ T cells. Sequencing used CD8+ T cells from blood, obtained before the fourth cycle of nivolumab. The receptors stem from a human donor with classical Hodgkin lymphoma.

V and J are TRBV4-1 and TRBJ1-6, with D perhaps matching TRBD1 (5 bases). This CDR3 contains 15 residues. V lost 2 bases, J lost 5 bases, and 10 bases lay in between. CDR1 is MGHRA, CDR2 YSYEKL, per germline. CDR3 amino acids: CASSQLQEHNSPLHF. The CDR3 DNA is TGCGCCAGCAGCCAACTACAGGAACATAATTCACCCCTCCACTTT.

CDR3 sequence reads: CASRSTSGTSYEQYF. CDR3 sequence (DNA): TGTGCCAGCAGATCAACTAGCGGGACCTCCTACGAGCAGTACTTC. The chain employs TRBV27 and TRBJ2-7; 10 bases line up with TRBD2. Germline V gene lookup returns CDR1 MNHEY and CDR2 SMNVEV (reference sequence). Trimming removed 6 bases from V and 0 bases from J; junction bases left unmatched: 5. The CDR3 contains 15 residues.

The count of this clone is one. The gene calls are TRBV5-4 and TRBJ2-7; a weak D match, TRBD1 (6 bases). Per germline, CDR1 SGHNT and CDR2 YYREEE (reference sequence). This CDR3 is 14 amino acids long. Trimming took 4 bases from V and 6 from J, leaving 17 bases between them. CDR3 loop: CASSPNPGQREQYV. In DNA form, the CDR3 reads TGTGCCAGCAGCCCGAACCCGGGACAACGCGAGCAGTACGTC.

The rearrangement uses TRBV5-5 and TRBJ1-6, with D hard to call. V was clipped by 2 bases and J by 9 bases, with 15 bases between them. From germline, CDR1 is SGHKS and CDR2 YYEKEE (reference sequence). CDR3 length: 15 amino acids. CDR3 in DNA: TGTGCCAGCAGCTTCCGGGGTGGAAAAATTTCACCCCTCCACTTT. Its translation: CASSFRGGKISPLHF.

The V call is TRBV27, the J call TRBJ2-7; 9 bases are a match to TRBD2. The length of the CDR3 is 15 residues. The trim removed 5 bases at V and 6 bases at J, leaving 11 bases unmatched. Germline CDR1 is MNHEY and CDR2 is SMNVEV (reference sequence). For the CDR3, the DNA is TGTGCCAGCAGTAGCTTGGGCGGGGGGGCGATCGAGCAGTACGTC. It yields the protein CASSSLGGGAIEQYV.

Worth noting for this clone: The sample contains more than one DNA sequence encoding this CDR3. The chain links TRBV7-2 to TRBJ2-1; D remains unclear. The CDR3 loop spans 12 amino acids. V gave up 3 bases and J gave up 4 bases, with 4 bases separating them. Germline CDR1 and CDR2: SGHTA and FQGNSA. In DNA, the CDR3 is TGTGCCAGCAGCTTTGGATACAATGAGCAGTTCTTC. Amino acid sequence: CASSFGYNEQFF.

V is TRBV5-4 and J is TRBJ2-7; 8 bases are shared with TRBD1. CDR1 is SGHNT and CDR2 is YYREEE in the germline V gene (reference sequence). Trimming at V came to 0 bases and at J to 1 base, leaving 3 bases not matched to a gene. This CDR3 is built from 15 residues. The CDR3 DNA is TGTGCCAGCAGCTTGGTAACAGGGGGGTCCTACGAGCAGTACTTC. This gives the protein CASSLVTGGSYEQYF.

This clone is classed as large (0.1 to 1%). The chain links TRBV7-9 to TRBJ2-5; no definite D call. V was trimmed by 5 bases and J by 2 bases, leaving 12 bases between them. CDR1 SEHNR and CDR2 FQNEAQ come from the germline V gene (reference sequence). The CDR3 contains 14 residues. In DNA form, the CDR3 reads TGTGCCAGCAGCCCAGTCAGTTCTCAAGAGACCCAGTACTTC. It codes for CASSPVSSQETQYF. Filled out from reference TRBV7-9 and TRBJ2-5, the complete variable domain reads DTGVSQNPRHKITKRGQNVTFRCDPISEHNRLYWYRQTLGQGPEFLTYFQNEAQLEKSRLLSDRFSAERPKGSFSTLEIQRTEQGDSAMYLCASSPVSSQETQYFGPGTRLLVL.

A few counts support this clone. V usage is TRBV29-1 and J usage is TRBJ1-1; 9 nucleotides align to TRBD1. Trimming took 6 bases from V and 1 from J; bases not matched to a gene: 3. The CDR3 is 13 amino acids. Germline V gives CDR1 SQVTM, CDR2 ANQGSEA. CDR3 DNA sequence: TGCAGCGTCTGGACAGGGGCGAACACTGAAGCTTTCTTT. This translates into CSVWTGANTEAFF.